This T cell receptor beta chain was captured by sequencing in a study of control samples from healthy donors and cancer patients. Germline CDR1 and CDR2: SGHAT and FQNNGV. V was cut by 3 bases and J by 4 bases, with 16 bases left in between. The CDR3 covers 16 residues. The table came from immunoSEQ multiplex PCR; TCRdb's copy has only in-frame clones and leaves some out. The sample yields more than 120,000 clones, 75% to 95% seen once. The sequencing input was blood. This TCR came from a man aged 30-40 years in good health. This sequence joins TRBV11-2 and TRBJ1-3, with D perhaps TRBD1 (5 bases). CDR3 sequence: CASSFPGPTGGNTIYF. The CDR3 coding sequence is TGTGCCAGCAGCTTCCCGGGACCAACCGGGGGAAACACCATATATTTT.